The rows below give T cell receptor beta chains drawn from one sample of a study of blood T cell repertoires in COVID-19. Clones were sequenced by immunoSEQ multiplex PCR, and TCRdb holds only the in-frame ones, with some missing. The sample gives approximately 75,000 clones, 74% of which show up once; 2% to 3% is in the top ten. The material sequenced was peripheral blood. Receptors were obtained from a human donor with acute or convalescent COVID-19. The donor label of this sample is uncertain. The CDR3 runs from the conserved cysteine through the conserved F or W. D genes are given only for firm matches. Where a row states a size, it is once, few, many or the class of an expanded clone; other rows omit it.

v_call: TRBV7-9
d_call: TRBD1
j_call: TRBJ1-4
clone_size: -
cdr3_nt: TGTGCCAGCAGCTTAGATGGTGGGACAGTTAATGAAAAACTGTTTTTT
cdr3_aa: CASSLDGGTVNEKLFF

v_call: TRBV5-4
d_call: -
j_call: TRBJ1-4
clone_size: -
cdr3_nt: TGTGCCAGCAGCCCCATGGGCGGGGTTAATGAAAAACTGTTTTTT
cdr3_aa: CASSPMGGVNEKLFF

v_call: TRBV3-1/TRBV3-2
d_call: TRBD2
j_call: TRBJ2-1
clone_size: -
cdr3_nt: TGTGCCAGCAGCCTCAGGACTAGTGGATCCTACAATGAGCAGTTCTTC
cdr3_aa: CASSLRTSGSYNEQFF

v_call: TRBV10-3
d_call: -
j_call: TRBJ1-6
clone_size: few
cdr3_nt: TGTGCCACCGGGGACATTCCACGCGGTTCACCCCTCCACTTT
cdr3_aa: CATGDIPRGSPLHF

v_call: TRBV29-1
d_call: -
j_call: TRBJ2-5
clone_size: -
cdr3_nt: TGCAGCGTTGTGGTCCCAGACAGAATCGAAGAGACCCAGTACTTC
cdr3_aa: CSVVVPDRIEETQYF

v_call: TRBV4-3
d_call: -
j_call: TRBJ2-1
clone_size: -
cdr3_nt: TGCGCCAGCAGCCACATAAACCCGGGAGCGTCCTACAATGAGCAGTTCTTC
cdr3_aa: CASSHINPGASYNEQFF

v_call: TRBV25-1
d_call: -
j_call: TRBJ1-4
clone_size: few
cdr3_nt: TGTGCCAGCAGTGAATCGGCGGCAGGGCGACGGGAAAAACTGTTTTTT
cdr3_aa: CASSESAAGRREKLFF

v_call: TRBV5-6
d_call: -
j_call: TRBJ2-5
clone_size: -
cdr3_nt: TGTGCCAGCAGCGTTAGCGAGACCCAGTACTTC
cdr3_aa: CASSVSETQYF

v_call: TRBV29-1
d_call: -
j_call: TRBJ1-3
clone_size: -
cdr3_nt: TGCAGCGTTGAAGCCCAAACAATCTCTGGAAACACCATATATTTT
cdr3_aa: CSVEAQTISGNTIYF

v_call: TRBV13
d_call: -
j_call: TRBJ1-6
clone_size: -
cdr3_nt: TGTGCCAGCAGCTTTTCAGGGGTAGCCTCCTATAATTCACCCCTCCACTTT
cdr3_aa: CASSFSGVASYNSPLHF

v_call: TRBV15
d_call: TRBD2
j_call: TRBJ2-3
clone_size: once
cdr3_nt: TGTGCCACCAGCAGAGGCCCTAGCGGGAGTGCCACAGATACGCAGTATTTT
cdr3_aa: CATSRGPSGSATDTQYF

v_call: TRBV10-3
d_call: TRBD2
j_call: TRBJ2-1
clone_size: few
cdr3_nt: TGTGCCATCAGGAAGGAAGGCGGGAGGAGGAATGAGCAGTTCTTC
cdr3_aa: CAIRKEGGRRNEQFF

v_call: TRBV6-2/TRBV6-3
d_call: TRBD1
j_call: TRBJ1-4
clone_size: -
cdr3_nt: TGTGCCAGCAGTTACGGCCCCGACAGGGGGCGGACTAATGAAAAACTGTTTTTT
cdr3_aa: CASSYGPDRGRTNEKLFF

v_call: TRBV4-1
d_call: -
j_call: TRBJ1-4
clone_size: once
cdr3_nt: TGCGCCAGCAGCCAAGGGGGCGCGGTTAGGGGCGAAAAACTGTTTTTT
cdr3_aa: CASSQGGAVRGEKLFF

v_call: TRBV7-2
d_call: -
j_call: TRBJ1-1
clone_size: -
cdr3_nt: TGTGCCAGCAGCTGGTCGGGGAACACTGAAGCTTTCTTT
cdr3_aa: CASSWSGNTEAFF